A few counts support the clone carrying this T cell receptor (beta chain). Antigen specificity is unknown. The sample belongs to a study of T-cell memory formation after mild COVID-19. Study-wide results and caveats: Contracting CD8+ clones were enriched in EMRA, CD4+ mainly in CM and EM.

The V gene lost 7 bases and the J gene lost 0 bases, with 11 bases spanning the gap. Germline V lookup: CDR1 SGHDT, CDR2 YYEEEE. The CDR3 has 14 residues. Constant-segment-primed 5'RACE gave TCR alpha and TCR beta cDNA libraries with sample barcodes and UMIs. TCRdb used MiXCR to reprocess the 5' RACE reads, holding one entry per CDR3 protein. The sample records fewer than 400,000 distinct CDR3 sequences, 10% to 15% being singletons. The rearrangement joins TRBV5-6 to TRBJ2-4, with a tentative D call TRBD2 (6 bases). This TCR was recovered from a man aged 18 to 30 who had mild COVID-19 (a few samples of this study predate the infection). Cell type and time point are not known. Sequencing used PBMCs or a T cell subset sorted from them (not recorded which). CDR3 DNA: TGTGCCAGCGCGGGACTTCTAGCCAAAAACATTCAGTACTTC. Amino acid sequence: CASAGLLAKNIQYF.